What follows are 22 T cell receptor beta chains derived from one specimen sequenced in a study of cytomegalovirus exposure and HLA in healthy donors. Using immunoSEQ multiplex PCR, the repertoire was profiled, and TCRdb retains in-frame clones only, with some absent. The sample holds about 38,000 clones, about 93% seen once. Sequenced sample: PBMCs. The origin of the receptors is a man aged 18-30 years in good health and CMV-seronegative.

DNA of the CDR3: TGTGCCAGCTCACCTCCGGGACAGGGGCTAGACAATGAGCAGTTCTTC. The encoded protein is CASSPPGQGLDNEQFF. The chain employs TRBV18 and TRBJ2-1; TRBD1 aligns across 10 bases. V shed 3 bases, J shed 5 bases, and the junction held 7 bases outside the gene matches. The V gene's germline CDR1 is KGHSH and CDR2 LQKENI. The CDR3 is made up of 16 amino acids.

V is TRBV19 and J is TRBJ1-1, with 7 bases identical to TRBD1. CDR3 size: 14 residues. Germline lookup yields CDR1 LNHDA and CDR2 SQIVND (reference sequence). The V segment lost 10 bases and the J segment 5 bases; nucleotides outside the gene matches: 13. Here the CDR3 reads CATTYRGLGTEAFF. DNA for the CDR3: TGTGCCACCACTTACAGGGGCCTCGGGACTGAAGCTTTCTTT.

The CDR3 region is CASSLVGGDSPLHF. In DNA, the CDR3 is TGTGCCAGCAGCTTAGTTGGCGGGGATTCACCCCTCCACTTT. This chain joins TRBV7-8 and TRBJ1-6; D not certain. V was cut by 1 base and J by 8 bases, with 9 bases left in between. CDR1 is SGHVS and CDR2 is FQNEAQ in the germline V gene. CDR3 size: 14 residues.

This sequence joins TRBV19 and TRBJ2-5, with a tentative D call TRBD1 (6 bases). V shed 5 bases and J shed 5 bases, with 12 bases lying between them. The CDR3 is 13 residues long. Per germline, CDR1 LNHDA and CDR2 SQIVND (reference sequence). The DNA of the CDR3 is TGTGCCAGTAGTTCACAGGGTGGGGAGACCCAGTACTTC. Translating it yields CASSSQGGETQYF.

The V gene is TRBV15, the J gene TRBJ1-3; D is unclear. CDR1 is LNHNV, CDR2 YYDKDF, per germline (reference sequence). This CDR3 has 16 residues. Trimming removed 0 bases at V and 4 bases at J, with 13 bases between. The CDR3 loop reads CATSRDLSSFGNTIYF. CDR3 nucleotide sequence: TGTGCCACCAGCAGAGATCTTTCGAGTTTCGGAAACACCATATATTTT.

This chain uses TRBV30 with TRBJ1-5; maybe TRBD1 (5 bases). Germline lookup yields CDR1 GTSNPN and CDR2 SVGIG (reference sequence). The CDR3 totals 14 residues. The V end was cut by 1 base, the J end by 6 bases, with 13 bases between. In DNA, the CDR3 is TGTGCCTGGAGTGCTGGGGGGGAGGTTCAGCCCCAGCATTTT. It encodes CAWSAGGEVQPQHF. Complete variable domain (other parts from reference TRBV30 and TRBJ1-5): SQTIHQWPATLVQPVGSPLSLECTVEGTSNPNLYWYRQAAGRGLQLLFYSVGIGQISSEVPQNLSASRPQDRQFILSSKKLLLSDSGFYLCAWSAGGEVQPQHFGDGTRLSIL.

The chain is built from TRBV2 and TRBJ2-3; D gene uncertain. CDR1 SNHLY and CDR2 FYNNEI come from the germline V gene. Trimming took off 6 bases at V and 4 bases at J, with 11 bases between the two ends. The CDR3 totals 13 residues. CDR3 protein: CASRRLGSDTQYF. The CDR3 nucleotides are TGTGCCAGCAGGCGGCTAGGCTCAGATACGCAGTATTTT.

The chain joins TRBV7-9 to TRBJ2-2; TRBD2 aligns across 13 bases. Germline V CDR1 and CDR2: SEHNR, FQNEAQ (reference sequence). This CDR3 spans 18 amino acids. The V and J ends lost 3 bases and 8 bases, in that order; junction bases with no gene match: 12. The CDR3 region is CASSFVGLAGVSPGELFF. CDR3 nucleotide sequence: TGTGCCAGCAGCTTTGTTGGACTAGCGGGAGTGTCACCGGGGGAGCTGTTTTTT.

J is TRBJ1-1 and V is TRBV30; D is unresolved. The germline gives CDR1 GTSNPN, CDR2 SVGIG (reference sequence). V lost 1 base and J lost 5, with 11 bases in between. The CDR3 is 13 residues long. As DNA, the CDR3 is TGTGCCTGGAGTGAATTGCGGGAGACTGAAGCTTTCTTT. The encoded protein is CAWSELRETEAFF. Drawing the rest from reference TRBV30 and TRBJ1-1, the complete variable domain is SQTIHQWPATLVQPVGSPLSLECTVEGTSNPNLYWYRQAAGRGLQLLFYSVGIGQISSEVPQNLSASRPQDRQFILSSKKLLLSDSGFYLCAWSELRETEAFFGQGTRLTVV.

The chain employs TRBV9 and TRBJ2-1, with TRBD2 matching over 7 bases. The V gene end was trimmed by 1 base and the J gene end by 8 bases; junction bases not matched to a gene: 15. The CDR3 has 17 residues. Germline V lookup: CDR1 SGDLS, CDR2 YYNGEE. The CDR3 region has the DNA TGTGCCAGCAGCGTAACCGGGGAACGGCGGGAGTTTCATGAGCAGTTCTTC. This gives the protein CASSVTGERREFHEQFF.

The chain has TRBV28 and TRBJ1-2; 7 bases are a match to TRBD1. The CDR3 length is 14 residues. The germline CDR1 and CDR2 sequences are MDHEN and SYDVKM. With 3 bases clipped from V and 6 bases from J, the junction kept 7 bases outside the gene matches. The CDR3 nucleotides read TGTGCCAGCAGTTTGCCAGGGGGAAGGAATGGCTACACCTTC. Translating gives CASSLPGGRNGYTF.

V is TRBV15 and J is TRBJ1-5; D is perhaps TRBD1 (5 bases). Germline CDR1 reads LNHNV; CDR2 reads YYDKDF (reference sequence). This CDR3 has 15 amino acids. V gave up 2 bases and J gave up 6 bases, with 14 bases separating them. CDR3 nucleotide sequence: TGTGCCACCAGCAGACAGGGTAGGGGCCCTCAGCCCCAGCATTTT. Amino acids: CATSRQGRGPQPQHF.

This clone appeared a single time. Here the CDR3 reads CATLTGGTEAFF. CDR3 DNA sequence: TGTGCCACCCTGACAGGGGGCACTGAAGCTTTCTTT. V usage is TRBV6-6 and J usage is TRBJ1-1; 9 bases are a match to TRBD1. This CDR3 is built from 12 residues. In germline, CDR1 is MNHNY, CDR2 SVGAGI (reference sequence). V was pared by 10 bases and J by 4 bases, with 4 bases of the junction left unmatched.

The chain couples TRBV28 to TRBJ2-7, with a weak D call TRBD1 (6 bases). V lost 6 bases and J lost 0, with 18 bases in between. CDR3 length equals 16 residues. Looked up from germline, CDR1 is MDHEN and CDR2 is SYDVKM. Here the CDR3 DNA reads TGTGCCAGCAGCTCATCGGGACACCCCTTCTCCTACGAGCAGTACTTC. This encodes CASSSSGHPFSYEQYF.

The V call is TRBV27, the J call TRBJ1-1; D ambiguous. The ends were cut back, 8 bases at V and 0 bases at J, with 10 bases in the middle. The CDR3 consists of 13 residues. Germline values: CDR1 MNHEY, CDR2 SMNVEV (reference sequence). The CDR3 is CASGLLMNTEAFF. CDR3 sequence (DNA): TGTGCCAGCGGGCTTCTAATGAACACTGAAGCTTTCTTT.

The table lists this clone with a few counts. Here the CDR3 reads CASSQLGTAGELFF. The DNA of the CDR3 is TGTGCCAGCAGTCAACTTGGGACAGCCGGGGAGCTGTTTTTT. This chain connects TRBV2 to TRBJ2-2; 7 bases agree with TRBD1. J gave up 6 bases and V 5 bases, and 6 bases lay outside the gene matches. The CDR3 spans 14 residues. The germline CDR1 and CDR2 sequences are SNHLY and FYNNEI.

This chain joins TRBV11-2 and TRBJ2-1, with TRBD2 matching over 7 bases. V gave up 2 bases and J gave up 0 bases; unmatched junction bases: 4. Germline-derived CDR1 and CDR2 are SGHAT and FQNNGV. The CDR3 extends over 16 amino acids. CDR3 sequence: CASSLNLAASYNEQFF. For the CDR3, the DNA is TGTGCCAGCAGCTTAAATCTAGCGGCCTCCTACAATGAGCAGTTCTTC.

The table lists this clone with a count of one. The chain carries TRBV9 and TRBJ1-1; D may be TRBD1 (6 bases). V was trimmed by 6 bases and J by 3 bases, leaving 12 bases between them. The CDR3 runs to 13 residues. Germline CDR1 reads SGDLS; CDR2 reads YYNGEE. The CDR3 spells CASTRGWDTEAFF. DNA for the CDR3: TGTGCCAGCACGAGGGGGTGGGACACTGAAGCTTTCTTT.

This chain joins TRBV19 and TRBJ2-2, with 9 bases matching TRBD1. This CDR3 comprises 14 residues. Germline loops: CDR1 LNHDA, CDR2 SQIVND (reference sequence). Trimming at V came to 3 bases and at J to 4 bases, leaving 0 bases not matched to a gene. The CDR3 region has the DNA TGTGCCAGTAGTATGGGACAGGGCACCGGGGAGCTGTTTTTT. Protein product: CASSMGQGTGELFF.

The J gene is TRBJ2-2, the V gene TRBV6-6, with 7 bases aligning to TRBD1. V trimming: 5 bases; J trimming: 0 bases; junction bases outside the gene matches: 3. This CDR3 has 15 amino acids. CDR1 and CDR2 from the germline V gene are MNHNY and SVGAGI (reference sequence). CDR3 in amino acids: CASSRDRPNTGELFF. Here the CDR3 DNA reads TGTGCCAGCAGTCGGGACAGACCGAACACCGGGGAGCTGTTTTTT.

The V call is TRBV5-1, the J call TRBJ2-3, with D hard to call. Germline V gene data show CDR1 as SGHRS and CDR2 as YFSETQ. CDR3 length: 15 amino acids. The V and J ends lost 4 bases and 0 bases respectively, with 12 bases between them. In DNA form, the CDR3 reads TGCGCCAGCAGCAAAGAGCCCGCTAGCACAGATACGCAGTATTTT. Translation gives CASSKEPASTDTQYF.

The chain has TRBV2 and TRBJ2-2, with a tentative D call TRBD2 (5 bases). CDR1 SNHLY and CDR2 FYNNEI come from the germline V gene. V was cut by 2 bases and J by 6 bases, with 13 bases left in between. CDR3 length: 15 amino acids. The CDR3 coding sequence is TGTGCCAGCAGTGAAACGGACTTCAAGTCCGGGGAGCTGTTTTTT. Translating gives CASSETDFKSGELFF.